This T cell receptor (beta chain) appears in the sequencing data of a study of early T cells in non-severe SARS-CoV-2 infection. Study background: Sequenced material consisted of bulk RNA (from unsorted whole blood), and chains were unpaired. Whole-study results and caveats: The study's VDJdb matching favored anti-spike CD8 responses and missed private and CD4 specificities.

This clonotype came up many times. Its cognate antigen is unknown. Molecules of cDNA were individually given unique molecular identifiers that were attached to them. TCRdb fed the 5' RACE reads into MiXCR, producing one record per CDR3 protein. This table holds approximately 40,000 distinct CDR3 sequences, 9.9% found once. Losses at the gene ends were 4 bases for V and 2 bases for J; bases not matched to a gene: 4. Per germline, CDR1 LNHNV and CDR2 YYDKDF (reference sequence). The CDR3 spans 15 residues. The source material was whole blood. V usage is TRBV15 and J usage is TRBJ2-7; 11 positions match TRBD1. The sequence derives from an adult who was a healthcare worker with PCR-confirmed SARS-CoV-2 infection or an uninfected control (not recorded which). CDR3 coding DNA: TGTGCCACCAGCAATAGGACAGGGGGCCCCTACGAGCAGTACTTC. Translating it yields CATSNRTGGPYEQYF.